These 25 T cell receptor beta chains came from one sample sequenced in a study of blood T cell repertoires in COVID-19. TCRdb keeps only in-frame clones here, not all; method: immunoSEQ multiplex PCR. The sample comprises around 64,000 clones, 87% of which are singletons, and more than 15% rests with the top ten. The sequenced sample consisted of peripheral blood. These receptors all stem from a woman aged 80 or older with acute or convalescent COVID-19.

The genes are TRBV18 and TRBJ1-1; no reliable D call. CDR1 and CDR2 (germline): KGHSH, LQKENI. This CDR3 comprises 14 residues. V lost 2 bases and J 6 bases, leaving 13 bases between the germline ends. The CDR3 sequence is CASSPERGIAEAFF. The CDR3 bases are TGTGCCAGCTCACCAGAGAGAGGAATCGCTGAAGCTTTCTTT.

This chain links TRBV3-1 (or the pseudogene TRBV3-2) with TRBJ2-2; 12 positions agree with TRBD2. The CDR3 length is 17 residues. In germline, CDR1 is LGHDT, CDR2 YNNKEL (reference sequence). The J segment lost 7 bases and the V segment lost 0 bases, leaving 6 bases of the junction unmatched. CDR3: CASSQDLAGGLIGELFF. The CDR3 bases are TGTGCCAGCAGCCAAGATCTAGCGGGGGGGCTCATCGGGGAGCTGTTTTTT.

This chain connects TRBV7-2 to TRBJ2-7; possibly TRBD2 for D (5 bases). V lost 5 bases and J 2 bases, leaving 16 bases between the germline ends. Germline-derived CDR1 and CDR2 are SGHTA and FQGNSA. The CDR3 covers 15 residues. This CDR3 reads CASSPTGFYAYEQYF. The CDR3 DNA reads TGTGCCAGCAGCCCAACGGGATTCTATGCCTACGAGCAGTACTTC.

This chain links TRBV4-2 with TRBJ2-3; D is possibly TRBD2 (6 bases). The CDR3 loop spans 16 amino acids. Germline loops: CDR1 LGHNA, CDR2 YNFKEQ. V was trimmed by 1 base and J by 1 base, leaving 12 bases between them. As DNA, the CDR3 is TGTGCCAGCAGCCAAGGAACGGGGGTACGCACAGATACGCAGTATTTT. It encodes CASSQGTGVRTDTQYF.

The chain combines TRBV14 with TRBJ2-2; D gene uncertain. Trimming stripped 4 bases from V and 1 base from J, with 7 bases between. Germline CDR1 and CDR2: SGHDN and FVKESK. CDR3 length equals 14 residues. Here the CDR3 reads CASSPLRNTGELFF. The DNA for the CDR3 is TGTGCCAGCAGCCCCCTCAGGAACACCGGGGAGCTGTTTTTT.

The rearrangement links TRBV9 to TRBJ1-1; no clear D gene. The CDR3 is 13 residues long. The germline CDR1 and CDR2 sequences are SGDLS and YYNGEE. V was shortened by 4 bases and J by 7 bases, with 14 bases between the two germline ends. CDR3 sequence reads: CASSPSSSVEAFF. DNA for the CDR3: TGTGCCAGCAGCCCGTCCTCCTCAGTTGAAGCTTTCTTT.

This sequence joins TRBV27 and TRBJ2-3; 8 bases align to TRBD2. The CDR3 is 15 residues long. V gave up 5 bases and J gave up 8 bases; unmatched junction bases: 12. Germline V gives CDR1 MNHEY, CDR2 SMNVEV (reference sequence). CDR3 residues: CASSPTGGTIGTQYF. For the CDR3, the DNA is TGTGCCAGCAGTCCAACGGGAGGGACTATTGGTACGCAGTATTTT.

For the CDR3, the DNA is TGTGCCAGCAGTCGACAGGGTGGTAGCAATCAGCCCCAGCATTTT. It codes for CASSRQGGSNQPQHF. This chain connects TRBV6-5 to TRBJ1-5; the match to TRBD1 covers 7 bases. CDR1 MNHEY and CDR2 SVGAGI come from the germline V gene. V was pared by 5 bases and J by 0 bases, with 4 bases of the junction left unmatched. CDR3 length: 15 amino acids.

CDR3 sequence: CASSTIGAASDTQYF. The CDR3 coding sequence is TGCGCCAGCAGTACGATTGGGGCTGCTTCAGATACGCAGTATTTT. The gene calls are TRBV4-1 and TRBJ2-3, with D possibly matching TRBD1 (5 bases). The CDR3 is made up of 15 amino acids. With 6 bases removed from V and 4 bases from J, the gap between germline ends came to 17 bases. The germline V gene has CDR1 MGHRA and CDR2 YSYEKL.

This chain links TRBV7-2 with TRBJ1-5; weak D call: TRBD1 (5 bases). The V end lost 4 bases, the J end lost 1 base, and 14 bases lay between the germline ends. Germline V gene sequence: CDR1 SGHTA, CDR2 FQGNSA. The CDR3 extends over 16 amino acids. The CDR3 is CASSSDHAGSNQPQHF. CDR3 bases: TGTGCCAGCAGCTCCGACCACGCAGGGAGCAATCAGCCCCAGCATTTT.

The J gene is TRBJ2-1, the V gene TRBV27; the match to TRBD2 covers 7 bases. Germline-derived CDR1 and CDR2 are MNHEY and SMNVEV (reference sequence). The J segment lost 0 bases and the V segment lost 3 bases, leaving 5 bases of the junction unmatched. CDR3 length equals 16 residues. DNA for the CDR3: TGTGCCAGCAGTTTTCTAGGACTAGGCTCCTACAATGAGCAGTTCTTC. Protein sequence: CASSFLGLGSYNEQFF.

The V call is TRBV3-1 (or the pseudogene TRBV3-2), the J call TRBJ1-2; 8 bases align to TRBD1. CDR1 is LGHDT and CDR2 is YNNKEL in the germline V gene (reference sequence). The CDR3 sequence is 14 residues long. Germline trimming cut 1 base from V and 6 bases from J; bases unmatched to any gene: 4. This CDR3 is CASSQVAGGHGYTF. The CDR3 DNA sequence: TGTGCCAGCAGCCAAGTGGCAGGGGGCCATGGCTACACCTTC.

The chain employs TRBV28 and TRBJ1-4; D is perhaps TRBD1 (5 bases). Germline-derived CDR1 and CDR2 are MDHEN and SYDVKM. The CDR3 runs to 19 residues. Trimming removed 5 bases at V and 0 bases at J, with 22 bases between. The CDR3 here is CASSVPQGWGMATNEKLFF. The CDR3 DNA reads TGTGCCAGCAGTGTCCCTCAGGGATGGGGAATGGCAACTAATGAAAAACTGTTTTTT.

This sequence joins TRBV2 and TRBJ2-2; D is uncertain. Trimming stripped 6 bases from V and 8 bases from J, with 16 bases between. Germline V gene lookup returns CDR1 SNHLY and CDR2 FYNNEI. This CDR3 is built from 14 residues. CDR3 sequence (DNA): TGTGCCAGCAGCCATAAGCCCTCGCCGGGGGAGCTGTTTTTT. Amino acids: CASSHKPSPGELFF.

The chain is built from TRBV19 and TRBJ2-5; 7 nucleotides agree with TRBD1. The CDR3 consists of 16 residues. The V gene end was trimmed by 4 bases and the J gene end by 5 bases; junction bases not matched to a gene: 13. Germline lookup yields CDR1 LNHDA and CDR2 SQIVND (reference sequence). CDR3 bases: TGTGCCAGTAGTAAGGGGAACAGGGGATTTGGGGAGACCCAGTACTTC. Translating it yields CASSKGNRGFGETQYF.

The rearrangement uses TRBV27 and TRBJ2-1, with TRBD2 identical over 8 bases. CDR1 is MNHEY and CDR2 is SMNVEV in the germline V gene (reference sequence). The V segment lost 7 bases and the J segment 6 bases; nucleotides outside the gene matches: 11. The length of the CDR3 is 15 residues. The CDR3 region is CASTPLGSGTNEQFF. CDR3 in DNA: TGTGCCAGCACCCCATTGGGTAGCGGGACCAATGAGCAGTTCTTC.

This chain links TRBV5-8 with TRBJ2-1, with TRBD1 as a possible D gene (7 bases). The CDR3 loop spans 18 amino acids. CDR1 is SGHTS, CDR2 YDEGEE, per germline. Trimming removed 0 bases at V and 7 bases at J, with 23 bases between. CDR3 sequence (DNA): TGTGCCAGCAGCTTGGGGAGGGGAAACAGGGGCACAAGTAATGAGCAGTTCTTC. It translates to CASSLGRGNRGTSNEQFF.

This chain uses TRBV19 with TRBJ2-7; the match to TRBD1 covers 7 bases. CDR3 length: 17 residues. The V segment lost 4 bases and the J segment 3 bases; nucleotides outside the gene matches: 15. Germline V lookup: CDR1 LNHDA, CDR2 SQIVND (reference sequence). The CDR3 region is CASSTKDRSPSYYEQYF. CDR3 nucleotides: TGTGCCAGTAGTACTAAGGACAGGTCCCCATCATACTACGAGCAGTACTTC.

This CDR3 is CASSQRTGLNQPQHF. The CDR3 bases are TGTGCCAGCAGTCAGCGGACAGGGCTTAATCAGCCCCAGCATTTT. J is TRBJ1-5 and V is TRBV2; 8 positions agree with TRBD1. Germline lookup yields CDR1 SNHLY and CDR2 FYNNEI. CDR3 length: 15 amino acids. Trimming at V came to 5 bases and at J to 4 bases, leaving 7 bases not matched to a gene.

The chain employs TRBV28 and TRBJ1-2; D gene unclear. The germline gives CDR1 MDHEN, CDR2 SYDVKM. The CDR3 sequence is 16 residues long. V shed 4 bases and J shed 8 bases, with 23 bases lying between them. This CDR3 is CASSSPAREGLRGYTF. CDR3 sequence (DNA): TGTGCCAGCAGTTCCCCGGCTCGGGAAGGGTTAAGGGGCTACACCTTC.

This clone was seen just once. As DNA, the CDR3 is TGTGCCAGCAGCAGAAGCGGTTACGAGCAGTACTTC. Its protein product is CASSRSGYEQYF. The genes are TRBV3-1 (or the pseudogene TRBV3-2) and TRBJ2-7; D might be TRBD2 (5 bases). The CDR3 consists of 12 residues. In germline, CDR1 is LGHDT, CDR2 YNNKEL (reference sequence). Trimming pared 5 bases from V and 4 bases from J, leaving 9 bases between.

The chain employs TRBV28 and TRBJ2-1, with 10 bases aligning to TRBD2. The CDR3 sequence is 18 residues long. The V segment lost 6 bases and the J segment 8 bases; nucleotides outside the gene matches: 19. CDR1 is MDHEN and CDR2 is SYDVKM in the germline V gene. CDR3 DNA sequence: TGTGCCAGCAGACCTTTCAGGGGGCAGGCTAGCGGGGGAGATGAGCAGTTCTTC. Its protein product is CASRPFRGQASGGDEQFF.

As to this clone: A junction end diverges from the germline sequence, so it may reflect a read error. The genes are TRBV25-1 and TRBJ2-7; 10 bases map to TRBD1. CDR3 size: 15 residues. CDR1 MGHDK and CDR2 SYGVNS come from the germline V gene. DNA of the CDR3: TGTGCCAGCAGTGAATTAGGGACGGGACAGGGGAGCCACCTCTTC. Its protein product is CASSELGTGQGSHLF.

This clone has just a few counts. The chain employs TRBV20-1 and TRBJ2-1; D gene unclear. V was shortened by 6 bases and J by 9 bases, with 9 bases between the two germline ends. The CDR3 totals 10 residues. Germline CDR1 is DFQATT and CDR2 is SNEGSKA (reference sequence). The CDR3 is CSAAFTEQFF. The CDR3 coding sequence is TGCAGTGCAGCTTTCACTGAGCAGTTCTTC.

This sequence joins TRBV7-9 and TRBJ1-1; weak D call: TRBD1 (6 bases). The V gene lost 2 bases and the J gene lost 7 bases, with 11 bases spanning the gap. This CDR3 has 13 amino acids. CDR1 and CDR2 (germline): SEHNR, FQNEAQ (reference sequence). For the CDR3, the DNA is TGTGCCAGCAGCTTAACAGGGATAGTTGAAGCTTTCTTT. This gives the protein CASSLTGIVEAFF.